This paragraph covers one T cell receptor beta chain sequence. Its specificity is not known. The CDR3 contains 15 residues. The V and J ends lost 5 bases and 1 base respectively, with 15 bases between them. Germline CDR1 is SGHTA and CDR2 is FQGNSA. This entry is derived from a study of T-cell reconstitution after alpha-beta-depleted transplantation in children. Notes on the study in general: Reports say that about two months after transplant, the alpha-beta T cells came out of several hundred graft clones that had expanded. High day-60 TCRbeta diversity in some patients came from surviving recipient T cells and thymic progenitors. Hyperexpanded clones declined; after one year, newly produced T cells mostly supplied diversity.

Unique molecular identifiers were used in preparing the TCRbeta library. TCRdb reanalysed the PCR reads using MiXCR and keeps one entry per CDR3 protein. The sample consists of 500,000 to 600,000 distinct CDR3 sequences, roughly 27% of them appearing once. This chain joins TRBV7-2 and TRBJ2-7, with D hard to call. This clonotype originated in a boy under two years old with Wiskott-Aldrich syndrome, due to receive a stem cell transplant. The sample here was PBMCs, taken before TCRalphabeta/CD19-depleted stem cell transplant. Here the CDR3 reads CASSLRVVLSYEQYF. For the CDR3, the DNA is TGTGCCAGCAGCCTACGGGTAGTCCTATCCTACGAGCAGTACTTC.